A selection of T cell receptor beta chains follows, all from one sample in a study of PD-L1 blockade in urothelial cancer. Generated by immunoSEQ multiplex PCR, the TCRdb table keeps only in-frame clones and is missing some. The sample lists around 70,000 clones; 85% to 90% were seen once. The material was PBMCs, obtained around atezolizumab (anti-PD-L1) treatment. The receptors stem from a man aged 65 to 85 with urothelial cancer. Both conserved end residues are part of each CDR3. A D gene is named only where the DNA matches it firmly. A clone size is listed for some rows: how often the clone was seen (once, few, many), or a class if it is expanded.

j_call: TRBJ2-1
clone_size: -
d_call: -
v_call: TRBV19
cdr3_aa: CASSIRGGEQFF
cdr3_nt: TGTGCCAGTAGTATTCGGGGAGGTGAGCAGTTCTTC

j_call: TRBJ2-3
clone_size: -
d_call: -
v_call: TRBV2
cdr3_aa: CASTQGLTDTQYF
cdr3_nt: TGTGCCAGCACGCAGGGACTCACAGATACGCAGTATTTT

j_call: TRBJ2-7
clone_size: -
d_call: -
v_call: TRBV21-1
cdr3_aa: CASSPRTLYEQYF
cdr3_nt: TGTGCCAGCAGCCCACGGACTCTCTACGAGCAGTACTTC

j_call: TRBJ1-2
clone_size: -
d_call: TRBD1
v_call: TRBV7-8
cdr3_aa: CASRKTGWGGYTF
cdr3_nt: TGTGCCAGCAGAAAGACAGGGTGGGGTGGCTACACCTTC

j_call: TRBJ2-1
clone_size: -
d_call: TRBD1
v_call: TRBV7-9
cdr3_aa: CASSWDRAYNEQFF
cdr3_nt: TGTGCCAGCAGCTGGGACAGGGCCTACAATGAGCAGTTCTTC

j_call: TRBJ1-2
clone_size: -
d_call: -
v_call: TRBV28
cdr3_aa: CASSQDYRDIYTF
cdr3_nt: TGTGCCAGCAGTCAAGATTACCGGGACATCTACACCTTC

j_call: TRBJ2-7
clone_size: -
d_call: TRBD2
v_call: TRBV4-1
cdr3_aa: CASSQVGTSGAFSYEQYF
cdr3_nt: TGCGCCAGCAGCCAAGTCGGGACTAGCGGGGCCTTTTCCTACGAGCAGTACTTC

j_call: TRBJ2-1
clone_size: -
d_call: -
v_call: TRBV2
cdr3_aa: CASSAGTPRAKQFF
cdr3_nt: TGTGCCAGCAGCGCCGGGACTCCCCGGGCAAAGCAGTTCTTC

j_call: TRBJ1-2
clone_size: -
d_call: -
v_call: TRBV27
cdr3_aa: CASSPRQPGGYTF
cdr3_nt: TGTGCCAGCAGTCCACGACAACCTGGTGGCTACACCTTC

j_call: TRBJ2-5
clone_size: -
d_call: TRBD2
v_call: TRBV9
cdr3_aa: CASSVGASGGMTETQYF
cdr3_nt: TGTGCCAGCAGCGTAGGGGCCAGCGGGGGAATGACGGAGACCCAGTACTTC

j_call: TRBJ2-7
clone_size: -
d_call: -
v_call: TRBV6-5
cdr3_aa: CASSSYGPYEQYF
cdr3_nt: TGTGCCAGCAGTTCATACGGTCCCTACGAGCAGTACTTC

j_call: TRBJ1-5
clone_size: -
d_call: -
v_call: TRBV28
cdr3_aa: CASNTGTLQPQHF
cdr3_nt: TGTGCCAGCAATACCGGGACACTTCAGCCCCAGCATTTT

j_call: TRBJ1-1
clone_size: -
d_call: -
v_call: TRBV5-1
cdr3_aa: CASSLASDRRTEAFF
cdr3_nt: TGCGCCAGCAGCTTGGCCTCTGACAGGCGCACTGAAGCTTTCTTT

j_call: TRBJ2-6
clone_size: once
d_call: -
v_call: TRBV21-1
cdr3_aa: CASTARGGSGANVLTF
cdr3_nt: TGTGCCAGCACCGCAAGAGGTGGGTCTGGGGCCAACGTCCTGACTTTC

j_call: TRBJ2-3
clone_size: -
d_call: -
v_call: TRBV19
cdr3_aa: CASSQTGQVLYTQYF
cdr3_nt: TGTGCCAGTAGCCAGACAGGCCAGGTCCTTTATACGCAGTATTTT

j_call: TRBJ2-3
clone_size: -
d_call: -
v_call: TRBV19
cdr3_aa: CASSSRGTSRGTDTQYF
cdr3_nt: TGTGCCAGTAGTAGCCGCGGGACTTCCCGGGGCACAGATACGCAGTATTTT

j_call: TRBJ2-7
clone_size: -
d_call: TRBD2
v_call: TRBV4-2
cdr3_aa: CASSQVAGPSYEQYF
cdr3_nt: TGTGCCAGCAGCCAAGTAGCGGGGCCTTCCTACGAGCAGTACTTC

j_call: TRBJ1-2
clone_size: once
d_call: -
v_call: TRBV5-6
cdr3_aa: CASSLPTSYGYTF
cdr3_nt: TGTGCCAGCAGCTTGCCGACTAGCTATGGCTACACCTTC

j_call: TRBJ1-1
clone_size: -
d_call: TRBD1
v_call: TRBV30
cdr3_aa: CAWSVSLNRGLVGKNTEAFF
cdr3_nt: TGTGCCTGGAGTGTATCCCTTAACAGGGGGCTTGTCGGTAAGAACACTGAAGCTTTCTTT

j_call: TRBJ2-2
clone_size: -
d_call: TRBD2
v_call: TRBV7-3
cdr3_aa: CASSLLPSGRASGELFF
cdr3_nt: TGTGCCAGCAGCTTATTACCTAGCGGGAGGGCCTCCGGGGAGCTGTTTTTT

j_call: TRBJ2-3
clone_size: -
d_call: TRBD1
v_call: TRBV5-5
cdr3_aa: CASSISPGQGTPTDTQYF
cdr3_nt: TGTGCCAGCAGCATATCTCCGGGACAGGGTACCCCCACAGATACGCAGTATTTT

j_call: TRBJ2-7
clone_size: -
d_call: TRBD2
v_call: TRBV6-5
cdr3_aa: CASGKAGVGEQYF
cdr3_nt: TGTGCCAGCGGAAAAGCGGGAGTCGGCGAGCAGTACTTC

j_call: TRBJ2-7
clone_size: -
d_call: TRBD2
v_call: TRBV28
cdr3_aa: CASSLVAAGRREQYF
cdr3_nt: TGTGCCAGCAGTTTGGTGGCAGCGGGAAGGCGCGAGCAGTACTTC

j_call: TRBJ1-5
clone_size: -
d_call: TRBD1
v_call: TRBV30
cdr3_aa: CAWGQGGNQPQHF
cdr3_nt: TGTGCCTGGGGACAGGGGGGAAATCAGCCCCAGCATTTT

j_call: TRBJ2-2
clone_size: -
d_call: -
v_call: TRBV19
cdr3_aa: CASSIEGLRSPSGGELFF
cdr3_nt: TGTGCCAGTAGTATAGAGGGACTCCGTTCCCCATCGGGCGGGGAGCTGTTTTTT

j_call: TRBJ1-4
clone_size: -
d_call: -
v_call: TRBV9
cdr3_aa: CASSVEAGRNEKLFF
cdr3_nt: TGTGCCAGCAGCGTAGAGGCAGGTCGAAATGAAAAACTGTTTTTT

j_call: TRBJ2-5
clone_size: -
d_call: TRBD2
v_call: TRBV18
cdr3_aa: CASSVTSGKETQYF
cdr3_nt: TGTGCCAGCTCAGTGACTAGCGGAAAAGAGACCCAGTACTTC

j_call: TRBJ2-3
clone_size: once
d_call: -
v_call: TRBV6-1
cdr3_aa: CASMDSNTDTQYF
cdr3_nt: TGTGCCAGCATGGACAGCAACACAGATACGCAGTATTTT